These T cell receptor beta chains were read from a single sample in a study of T cell changes during pregnancy in multiple sclerosis. The protocol was immunoSEQ multiplex PCR, while the TCRdb copy is restricted to in-frame clones and leaves out a portion. The sample contains about 20,000 clones, about 88% of which appear only once. Sequencing was performed on CD8+ T cells from peripheral blood mononuclear cells, taken after pregnancy. Source of these receptors: a female donor in good health, enrolled as a control in a pregnancy study. CDR3s include the opening cysteine and the closing phenylalanine or tryptophan.

>TRBV27|TRBJ2-1
CASSFGLAGFGEQFF
>TRBV13|TRBJ2-5
CASSSLGQQTQYF
>TRBV14|TRBJ2-3
CASSQDEAPDFTDTQYF
>TRBV19|TRBJ1-1
CASSIQGGGPTEAFF
>TRBV11-1|TRBJ1-1
CASSFPGGNTEAFF
>TRBV30|TRBJ2-3
CAWSVTSLSDTQYF
>TRBV11-2|TRBJ1-1
CASSFPLPLLRVMNTEAFF
>TRBV6-4|TRBJ1-2
CASSDGTTIGGGYTF
>TRBV27|TRBJ2-7
CASSHAGPAYEQYF
>TRBV27|TRBJ2-5
CASRQEGRWAETQYF
>TRBV14|TRBJ2-7
CASSHAWGHYEQYF
>TRBV29-1|TRBJ1-1
CSAPGQFTEAFF
>TRBV4-1|TRBJ1-1
CASSQPGQAMNTEAFF
>TRBV30|TRBJ1-4
CAWSVGGDEKLFF
>TRBV7-9|TRBJ1-5
CASSLVGAGNQPQHF
>TRBV10-3|TRBJ2-5
CAISEVTGTSGRRPPETQYF
>TRBV25-1|TRBJ1-4
CASSELEGAMGGKLFF
>TRBV6-1|TRBJ2-3
CASSEGDSPSTDTQYF
>TRBV7-9|TRBJ1-2
CASSLDQLYLSGYTF
>TRBV27|TRBJ2-1
CASSLFSGGIYNEQFF
>TRBV7-9|TRBJ2-1
CASSLGSNEQFF
>TRBV2|TRBJ2-6
CASSGTGGAGSGANVLTF
>TRBV5-1|TRBJ2-1
CASSHSGRARNEQFF
>TRBV7-9|TRBJ2-1
CASSLEPGTSGRVPEQFF
>TRBV2|TRBJ2-1
CASSERSGAYNEQFF
>TRBV6-5|TRBJ2-2
CASTLTGITGELFF
>TRBV16|TRBJ1-2
CASGQSNYGYTF
>TRBV7-9|TRBJ1-2
CASSSQGARGYTF
>TRBV27|TRBJ1-4
CASSGQGRKLFF
>TRBV21-1|TRBJ1-5
CASSKDGDDRAFENQPQHF
>TRBV14|TRBJ2-7
CASRPSGSIYEQYF
>TRBV7-9|TRBJ1-3
CASRGQDGNTIYF
>TRBV2|TRBJ2-5
CASRPSELRYQETQYF
>TRBV12-5|TRBJ2-3
CASGAPSGSSTDTQYF
>TRBV7-2|TRBJ2-2
CASSPSTGELFF
>TRBV6-5|TRBJ2-3
CASSYSSGSDTQYF
>TRBV7-9|TRBJ2-1
CASSKDWGVNEQFF
>TRBV27|TRBJ2-7
CASSFLGQDPYEQYF
>TRBV7-9|TRBJ1-2
CASSLAMDRSYGYTF
>TRBV7-9|TRBJ2-2
CASSYGAGELFF